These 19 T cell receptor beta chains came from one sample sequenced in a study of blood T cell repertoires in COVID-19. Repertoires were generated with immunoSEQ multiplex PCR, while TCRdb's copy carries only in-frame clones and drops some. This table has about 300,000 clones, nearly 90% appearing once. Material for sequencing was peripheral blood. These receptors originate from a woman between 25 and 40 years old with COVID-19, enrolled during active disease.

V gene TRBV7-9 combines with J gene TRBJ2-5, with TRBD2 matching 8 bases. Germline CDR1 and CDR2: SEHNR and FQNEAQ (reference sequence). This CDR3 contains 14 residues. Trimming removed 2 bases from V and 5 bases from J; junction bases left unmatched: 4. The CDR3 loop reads CASSLLSGGETQYF. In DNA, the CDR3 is TGTGCCAGCAGCTTATTGAGCGGGGGCGAGACCCAGTACTTC.

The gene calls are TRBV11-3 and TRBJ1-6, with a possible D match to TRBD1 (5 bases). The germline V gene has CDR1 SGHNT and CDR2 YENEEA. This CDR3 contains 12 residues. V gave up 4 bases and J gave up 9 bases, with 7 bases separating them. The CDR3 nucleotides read TGTGCCAGCAGCTCCGGGGGTTCACCCCTCCACTTT. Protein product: CASSSGGSPLHF.

The CDR3 protein is CASSSRGGNTEAFF. The CDR3 DNA reads TGTGCCAGCAGCTCTAGGGGCGGGAACACTGAAGCTTTCTTT. The rearrangement joins TRBV7-9 to TRBJ1-1; a weak D match, TRBD1 (5 bases). The germline V gene has CDR1 SEHNR and CDR2 FQNEAQ (reference sequence). V was trimmed by 4 bases and J by 1 base, leaving 10 bases between them. This CDR3 has 14 amino acids.

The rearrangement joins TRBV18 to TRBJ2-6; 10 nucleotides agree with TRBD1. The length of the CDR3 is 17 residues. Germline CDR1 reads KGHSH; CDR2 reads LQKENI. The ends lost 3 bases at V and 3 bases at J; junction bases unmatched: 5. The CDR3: CASSPVDRGLGANVLTF. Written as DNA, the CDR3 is TGTGCCAGCTCACCCGTAGACAGGGGGCTTGGGGCCAACGTCCTGACTTTC.

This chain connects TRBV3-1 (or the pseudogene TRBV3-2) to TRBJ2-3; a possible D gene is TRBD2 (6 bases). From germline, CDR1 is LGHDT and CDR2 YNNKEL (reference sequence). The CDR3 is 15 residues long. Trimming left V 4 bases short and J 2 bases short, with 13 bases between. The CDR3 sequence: CASSPLGGSTDTQYF. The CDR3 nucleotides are TGTGCCAGCAGCCCTCTGGGAGGATCCACAGATACGCAGTATTTT.

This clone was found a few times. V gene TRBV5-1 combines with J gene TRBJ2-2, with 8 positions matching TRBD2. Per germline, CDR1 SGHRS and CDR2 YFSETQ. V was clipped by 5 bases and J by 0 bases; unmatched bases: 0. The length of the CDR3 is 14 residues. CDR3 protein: CASRGLANTGELFF. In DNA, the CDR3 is TGCGCCAGCAGGGGACTAGCGAACACCGGGGAGCTGTTTTTT.

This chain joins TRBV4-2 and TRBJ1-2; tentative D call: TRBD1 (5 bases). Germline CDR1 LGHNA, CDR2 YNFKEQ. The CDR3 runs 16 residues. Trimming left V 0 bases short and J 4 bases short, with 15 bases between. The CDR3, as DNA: TGTGCCAGCAGCCAAGATATCGGGGGAGACGGCTATGGCTACACCTTC. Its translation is CASSQDIGGDGYGYTF.

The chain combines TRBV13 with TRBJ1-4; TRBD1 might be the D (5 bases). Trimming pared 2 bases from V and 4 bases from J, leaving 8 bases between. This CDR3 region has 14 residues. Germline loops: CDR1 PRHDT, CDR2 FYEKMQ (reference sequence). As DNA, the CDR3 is TGTGCCAGCAGCTTAAGGCAGGGTAATGAAAAACTGTTTTTT. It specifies CASSLRQGNEKLFF.

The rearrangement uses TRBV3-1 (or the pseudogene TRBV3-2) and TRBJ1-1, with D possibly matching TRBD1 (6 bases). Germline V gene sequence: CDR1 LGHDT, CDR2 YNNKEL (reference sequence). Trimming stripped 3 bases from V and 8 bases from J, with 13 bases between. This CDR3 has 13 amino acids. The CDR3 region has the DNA TGTGCCAGCAGCCAGTTAACAGGGAGCGAAGCTTTCTTT. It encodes CASSQLTGSEAFF.

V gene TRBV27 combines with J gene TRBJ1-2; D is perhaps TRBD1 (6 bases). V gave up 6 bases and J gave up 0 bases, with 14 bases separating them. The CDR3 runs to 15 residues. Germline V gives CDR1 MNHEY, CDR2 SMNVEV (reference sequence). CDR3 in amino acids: CASSLTGFSNYGYTF. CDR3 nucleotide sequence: TGTGCCAGCAGCCTGACAGGTTTCTCTAACTATGGCTACACCTTC.

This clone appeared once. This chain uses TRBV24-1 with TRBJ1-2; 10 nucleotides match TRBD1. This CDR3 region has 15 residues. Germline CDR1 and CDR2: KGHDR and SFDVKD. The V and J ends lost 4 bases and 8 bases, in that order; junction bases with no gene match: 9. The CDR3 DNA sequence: TGTGCCACCAGTGACGCTGGACAGGGGGTTAGGGGCTACACCTTC. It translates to CATSDAGQGVRGYTF.

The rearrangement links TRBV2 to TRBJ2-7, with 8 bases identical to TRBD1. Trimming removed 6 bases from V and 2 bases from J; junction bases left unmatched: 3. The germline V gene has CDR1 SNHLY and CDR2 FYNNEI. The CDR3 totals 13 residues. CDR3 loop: CASRADRAYEQYV. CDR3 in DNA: TGTGCCAGCAGGGCGGACAGGGCCTACGAGCAGTACGTC.

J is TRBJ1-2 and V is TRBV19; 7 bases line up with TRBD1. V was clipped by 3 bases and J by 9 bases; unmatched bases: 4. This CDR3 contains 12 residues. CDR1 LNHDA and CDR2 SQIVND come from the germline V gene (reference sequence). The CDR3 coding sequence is TGTGCCAGTAGTATTGACAGGGTGCGCTACACCTTC. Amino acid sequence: CASSIDRVRYTF.

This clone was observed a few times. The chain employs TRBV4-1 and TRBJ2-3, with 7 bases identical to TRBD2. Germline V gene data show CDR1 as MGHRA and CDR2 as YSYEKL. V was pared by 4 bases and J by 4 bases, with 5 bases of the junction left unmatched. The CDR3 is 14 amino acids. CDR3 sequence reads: CASSPGAGADTQYF. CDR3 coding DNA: TGCGCCAGCAGCCCCGGGGCGGGGGCAGATACGCAGTATTTT.

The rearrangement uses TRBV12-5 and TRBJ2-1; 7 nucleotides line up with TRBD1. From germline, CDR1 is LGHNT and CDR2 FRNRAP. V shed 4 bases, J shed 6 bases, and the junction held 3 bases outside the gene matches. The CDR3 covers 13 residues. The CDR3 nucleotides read TGTGCTAGTGGTTGGGGACAGCTCAATGAGCAGTTCTTC. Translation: CASGWGQLNEQFF.

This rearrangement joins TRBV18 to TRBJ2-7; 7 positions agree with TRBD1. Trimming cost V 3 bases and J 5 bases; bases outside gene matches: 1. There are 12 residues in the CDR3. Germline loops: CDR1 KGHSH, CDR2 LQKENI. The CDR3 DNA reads TGTGCCAGCTCACCGGGACAGCACGAGCAGTACTTC. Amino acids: CASSPGQHEQYF.

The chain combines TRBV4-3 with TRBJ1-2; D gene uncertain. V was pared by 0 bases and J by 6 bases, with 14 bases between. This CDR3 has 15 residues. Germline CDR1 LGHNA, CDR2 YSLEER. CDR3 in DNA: TGCGCCAGCAGCCAAGATTCGGCCGCCCGGGATGGCTACACCTTC. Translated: CASSQDSAARDGYTF.

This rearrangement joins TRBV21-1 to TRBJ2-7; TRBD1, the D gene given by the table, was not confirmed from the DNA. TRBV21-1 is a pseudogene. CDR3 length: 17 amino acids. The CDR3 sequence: CASSKTGTGWRSYEQYV. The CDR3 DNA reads TGTGCCAGCAGCAAGACGGGGACAGGGTGGAGGTCCTACGAGCAGTACGTC.

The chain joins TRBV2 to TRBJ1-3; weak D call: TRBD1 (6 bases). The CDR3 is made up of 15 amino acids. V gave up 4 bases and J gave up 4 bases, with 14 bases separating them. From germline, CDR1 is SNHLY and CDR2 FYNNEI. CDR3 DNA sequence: TGTGCCAGCAGTGGGAACAGGGTTTCGGGAAACACCATATATTTT. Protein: CASSGNRVSGNTIYF. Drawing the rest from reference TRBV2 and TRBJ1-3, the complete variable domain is EPEVTQTPSHQVTQMGQEVILRCVPISNHLYFYWYRQILGQKVEFLVSFYNNEISEKSEIFDDQFSVERPDGSNFTLKIRSTKLEDSAMYFCASSGNRVSGNTIYFGEGSWLTVV.